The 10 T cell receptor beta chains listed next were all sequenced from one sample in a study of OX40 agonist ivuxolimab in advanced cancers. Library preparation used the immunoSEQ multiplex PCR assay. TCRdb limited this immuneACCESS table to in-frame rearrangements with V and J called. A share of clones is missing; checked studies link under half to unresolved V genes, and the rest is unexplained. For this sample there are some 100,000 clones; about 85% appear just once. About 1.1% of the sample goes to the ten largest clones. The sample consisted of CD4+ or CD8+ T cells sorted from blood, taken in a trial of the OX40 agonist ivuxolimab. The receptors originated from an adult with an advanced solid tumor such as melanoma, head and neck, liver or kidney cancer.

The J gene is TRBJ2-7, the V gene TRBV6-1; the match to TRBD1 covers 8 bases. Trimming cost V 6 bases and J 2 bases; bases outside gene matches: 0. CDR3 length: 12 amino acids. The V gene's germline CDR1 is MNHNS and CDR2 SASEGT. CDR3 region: CASRQGAYEQYV. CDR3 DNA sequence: TGTGCCAGCAGACAGGGGGCCTACGAGCAGTACGTC.

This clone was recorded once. In DNA, the CDR3 is TGCGCCAGCAGCCAAGATGGGTTACCAGTAGAGACCCAGTACTTC. Its protein is CASSQDGLPVETQYF. The chain couples TRBV4-1 to TRBJ2-5; D unresolved. The CDR3 runs to 15 residues. Trimming cost V 0 bases and J 4 bases, with 12 bases left between them. Germline lookup yields CDR1 MGHRA and CDR2 YSYEKL.

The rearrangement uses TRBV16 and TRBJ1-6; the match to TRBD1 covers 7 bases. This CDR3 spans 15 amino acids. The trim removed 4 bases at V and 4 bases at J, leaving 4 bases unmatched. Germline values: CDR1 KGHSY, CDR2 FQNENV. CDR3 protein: CASSPRGQYNSPLHF. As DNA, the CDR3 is TGTGCCAGCAGCCCTAGGGGACAGTATAATTCACCCCTCCACTTT. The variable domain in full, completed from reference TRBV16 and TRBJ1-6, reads GEEVAQTPKHLVRGEGQKAKLYCAPIKGHSYVFWYQQVLKNEFKFLISFQNENVFDETGMPKERFSAKCLPNSPCSLEIQATKLEDSAVYFCASSPRGQYNSPLHFGNGTRLTVT.

The CDR3 DNA reads as TGTGCCAGCAGTTTAAAGACCTCCCTCCGGAATTCACCCCTCCACTTT. This encodes CASSLKTSLRNSPLHF. The chain combines TRBV28 with TRBJ1-6; D ambiguous. CDR3 length: 16 residues. The ends were cut back, 2 bases at V and 7 bases at J, with 15 bases in the middle. CDR1 is MDHEN, CDR2 SYDVKM, per germline.

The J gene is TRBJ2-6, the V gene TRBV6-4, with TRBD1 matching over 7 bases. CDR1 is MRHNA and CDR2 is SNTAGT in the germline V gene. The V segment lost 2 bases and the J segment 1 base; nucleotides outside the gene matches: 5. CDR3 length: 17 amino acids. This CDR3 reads CASSDGKGASGANVLTF. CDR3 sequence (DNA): TGTGCCAGCAGTGACGGGAAGGGGGCGTCTGGGGCCAACGTCCTGACTTTC.

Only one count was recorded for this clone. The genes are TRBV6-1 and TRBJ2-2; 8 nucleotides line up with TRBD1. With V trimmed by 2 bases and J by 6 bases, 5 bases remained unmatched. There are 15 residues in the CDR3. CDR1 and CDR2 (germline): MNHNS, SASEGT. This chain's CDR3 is CASSEMDRESGELFF. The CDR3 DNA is TGTGCCAGCAGTGAAATGGACAGGGAATCCGGGGAGCTGTTTTTT.

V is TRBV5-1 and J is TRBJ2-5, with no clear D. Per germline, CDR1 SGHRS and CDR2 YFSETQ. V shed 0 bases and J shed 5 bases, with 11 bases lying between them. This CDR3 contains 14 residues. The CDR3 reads CASSLAGQRETQYF. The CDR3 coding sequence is TGCGCCAGCAGCTTGGCGGGTCAGCGTGAGACCCAGTACTTC.

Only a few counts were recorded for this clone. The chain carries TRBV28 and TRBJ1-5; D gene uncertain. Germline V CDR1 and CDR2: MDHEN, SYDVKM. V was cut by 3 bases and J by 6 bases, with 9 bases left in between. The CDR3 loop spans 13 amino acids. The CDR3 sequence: CASSLTIVQPQHF. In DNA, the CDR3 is TGTGCCAGCAGTTTGACCATAGTTCAGCCCCAGCATTTT. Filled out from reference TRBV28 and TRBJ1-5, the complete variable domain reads DVKVTQSSRYLVKRTGEKVFLECVQDMDHENMFWYRQDPGLGLRLIYFSYDVKMKEKGDIPEGYSVSREKKERFSLILESASTNQTSMYLCASSLTIVQPQHFGDGTRLSIL.

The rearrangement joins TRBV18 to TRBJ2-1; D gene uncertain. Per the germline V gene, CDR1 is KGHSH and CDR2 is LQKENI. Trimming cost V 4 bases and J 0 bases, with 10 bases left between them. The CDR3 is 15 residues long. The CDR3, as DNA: TGTGCCAGCTCACTGTTCAGGAGCTCCTACAATGAGCAGTTCTTC. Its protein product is CASSLFRSSYNEQFF. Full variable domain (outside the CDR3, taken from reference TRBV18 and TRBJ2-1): NAGVMQNPRHLVRRRGQEARLRCSPMKGHSHVYWYRQLPEEGLKFMVYLQKENIIDESGMPKERFSAEFPKEGPSILRIQQVVRGDSAAYFCASSLFRSSYNEQFFGPGTRLTVL.

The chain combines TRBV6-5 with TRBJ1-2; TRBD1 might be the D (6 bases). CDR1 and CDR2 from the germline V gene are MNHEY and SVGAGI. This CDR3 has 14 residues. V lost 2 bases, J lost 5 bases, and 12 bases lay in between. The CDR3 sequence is CASSYITGTYGYTF. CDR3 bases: TGTGCCAGCAGTTACATAACAGGGACTTATGGCTACACCTTC.